The next 9 T cell receptor beta chains were all read from a single sample in a study of blood T cell repertoires in COVID-19. Libraries were prepared by immunoSEQ multiplex PCR; TCRdb keeps only in-frame clonotypes and omits some of them. In the table there are 150,000 to 200,000 clones, 86% of which are singletons. Sequenced material: peripheral blood. The receptors come from a man in his fifties or sixties with active or convalescent COVID-19.

The chain recombines TRBV12-3 or TRBV12-4 with TRBJ2-6, with D unclear. Trimming removed 8 bases at V and 4 bases at J, with 9 bases between. The CDR3 is made up of 13 amino acids. The CDR3 bases are TGTGCCAGCCGGTGGTCGGGGGCCAACGTCCTGACTTTC. Encoded protein: CASRWSGANVLTF.

The chain recombines TRBV5-4 with TRBJ2-7; 9 nucleotides agree with TRBD1. CDR3 length: 15 residues. Germline CDR1 reads SGHNT; CDR2 reads YYREEE (reference sequence). V lost 0 bases and J lost 6; bases outside the gene matches: 7. CDR3 protein: CASSLAGDRAGEQYF. The CDR3 nucleotides read TGTGCCAGCAGCTTGGCCGGGGACAGGGCTGGCGAGCAGTACTTC.

This chain connects TRBV6-4 to TRBJ1-2, with 8 positions matching TRBD1. This CDR3 region has 13 residues. Germline V gene lookup returns CDR1 MRHNA and CDR2 SNTAGT. V lost 5 bases to trimming and J lost 8 bases; unmatched junction nucleotides: 7. This chain's CDR3 is CASSRDRSSGYTF. CDR3 bases: TGTGCCAGCAGTCGGGACAGGTCCTCCGGCTACACCTTC.

The chain joins TRBV6-6 to TRBJ1-4; 7 nucleotides line up with TRBD1. From germline, CDR1 is MNHNY and CDR2 SVGAGI (reference sequence). The CDR3 is 15 amino acids. Trimming at V came to 5 bases and at J to 7 bases, leaving 10 bases not matched to a gene. CDR3 DNA sequence: TGTGCCAGCAGTAAACAGGGGAGAGATGGTGAAAAACTGTTTTTT. This encodes CASSKQGRDGEKLFF.

The rearrangement uses TRBV29-1 and TRBJ1-1; unclear D gene. CDR1 is SQVTM and CDR2 is ANQGSEA in the germline V gene. The CDR3 covers 14 residues. Deletions cut 3 bases from V and 3 bases from J, with 14 bases between. The CDR3 nucleotides are TGCAGCGTTGATCTACGGAAGAGGGACACTGAAGCTTTCTTT. It yields the protein CSVDLRKRDTEAFF.

The chain joins TRBV28 to TRBJ1-4; a weak D match, TRBD1 (5 bases). V shed 11 bases and J shed 7 bases, with 14 bases lying between them. There are 12 residues in the CDR3. Germline CDR1 is MDHEN and CDR2 is SYDVKM. CDR3 coding DNA: TGTGCCGGGGCAGCCGGAAGTGAAAAACTGTTTTTT. Translating it yields CAGAAGSEKLFF.

V is TRBV30 and J is TRBJ1-2; TRBD1 matches 8 bases. The CDR3 loop spans 14 amino acids. Germline V gene sequence: CDR1 GTSNPN, CDR2 SVGIG (reference sequence). J was trimmed by 4 bases and V by 5 bases; bases with no gene match: 9. The CDR3 region is CAWVGTGLIYGYTF. DNA for the CDR3: TGTGCCTGGGTGGGGACAGGTTTAATCTATGGCTACACCTTC. Full variable domain (missing parts from reference TRBV30 and TRBJ1-2): SQTIHQWPATLVQPVGSPLSLECTVEGTSNPNLYWYRQAAGRGLQLLFYSVGIGQISSEVPQNLSASRPQDRQFILSSKKLLLSDSGFYLCAWVGTGLIYGYTFGSGTRLTVV.

This clone was counted only a few times. This chain connects TRBV7-3 to TRBJ2-2; D possibly corresponds to TRBD2 (5 bases). Trimming cost V 1 base and J 2 bases, with 11 bases left between them. Germline loops: CDR1 SGHTA, CDR2 FQGTGA. There are 16 residues in the CDR3. The CDR3 is CASSLNAADNTGELFF. The DNA of the CDR3 is TGTGCCAGCAGCTTAAACGCAGCGGATAACACCGGGGAGCTGTTTTTT. Looking up the rest from reference TRBV7-3 and TRBJ2-2 gives the full variable domain: GAGVSQTPSNKVTEKGKYVELRCDPISGHTALYWYRQSLGQGPEFLIYFQGTGAADDSGLPNDRFFAVRPEGSVSTLKIQRTERGDSAVYLCASSLNAADNTGELFFGEGSRLTVL.

This chain uses TRBV5-1 with TRBJ1-1, with a possible D match to TRBD1 (6 bases). Germline loops: CDR1 SGHRS, CDR2 YFSETQ. V lost 4 bases and J 5 bases, leaving 12 bases between the germline ends. The CDR3 is 13 residues long. This chain's CDR3 is CASSIQGDTEAFF. The CDR3 nucleotides read TGCGCCAGCAGCATACAGGGCGATACTGAAGCTTTCTTT.